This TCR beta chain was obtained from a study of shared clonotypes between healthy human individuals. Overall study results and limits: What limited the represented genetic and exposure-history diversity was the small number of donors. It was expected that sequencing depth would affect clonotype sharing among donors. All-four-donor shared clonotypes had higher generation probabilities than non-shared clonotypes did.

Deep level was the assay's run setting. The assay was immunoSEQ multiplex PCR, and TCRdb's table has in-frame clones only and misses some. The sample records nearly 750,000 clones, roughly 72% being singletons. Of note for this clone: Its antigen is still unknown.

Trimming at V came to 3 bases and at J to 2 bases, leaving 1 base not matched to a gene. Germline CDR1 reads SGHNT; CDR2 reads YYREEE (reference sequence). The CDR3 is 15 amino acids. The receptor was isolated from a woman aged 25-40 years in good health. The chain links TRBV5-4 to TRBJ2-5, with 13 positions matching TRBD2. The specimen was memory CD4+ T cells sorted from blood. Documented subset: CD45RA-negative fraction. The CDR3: CASSWTSGRQETQYF. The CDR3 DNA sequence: TGTGCCAGCAGCTGGACTAGCGGGAGACAAGAGACCCAGTACTTC.